This TCR beta chain stems from a study of T cell repertoires in cytomegalovirus infection. Across the study: In the study, CMV epitopes included recently identified HLA-C-restricted and well-studied HLA-B-restricted ones.

Study observations and caveats: Dominant in the ex vivo response were TCR beta clonotypes restricted by HLA-C and specific for CMV.

TCRdb ran MiXCR on the reads and lists one entry per CDR3 protein. The top ten clones hold about a sixth of a sample with hundreds of thousands of distinct CDR3 sequences, more than 30% of them seen once. Points on this clonotype: The target antigen is unknown.

The source is a human donor in good health (CMV status not recorded). Some clones in this sample may be carry-over from other donors' samples. The sample in question was cultured PBMCs, obtained from culture after CMV antigen stimulation.

CDR3 sequence (DNA): TGTGCCAGCATTGGTACTAGCGGGAGGGCCCCCTACGAGCAGTACTTC. It translates to CASIGTSGRAPYEQYF. V usage is TRBV28 and J usage is TRBJ2-7; TRBD2 agrees at 13 bases. Germline CDR1 MDHEN, CDR2 SYDVKM. V was pared by 7 bases and J by 2 bases, with 8 bases of the junction left unmatched. CDR3 length equals 16 residues.